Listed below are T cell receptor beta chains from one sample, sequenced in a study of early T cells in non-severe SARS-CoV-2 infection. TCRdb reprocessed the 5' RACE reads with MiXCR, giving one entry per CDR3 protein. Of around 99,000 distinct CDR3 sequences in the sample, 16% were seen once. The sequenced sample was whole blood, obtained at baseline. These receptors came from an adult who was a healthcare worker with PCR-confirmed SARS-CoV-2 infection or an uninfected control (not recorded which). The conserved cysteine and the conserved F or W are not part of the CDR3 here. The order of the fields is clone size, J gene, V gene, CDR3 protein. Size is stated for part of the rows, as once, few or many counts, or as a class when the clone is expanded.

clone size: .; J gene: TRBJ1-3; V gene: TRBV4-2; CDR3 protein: ASSQDMYTIY
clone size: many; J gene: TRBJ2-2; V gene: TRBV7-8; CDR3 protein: ASSLGQSGELF
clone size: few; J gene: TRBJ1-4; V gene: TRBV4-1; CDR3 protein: ASSLRDSANEKLF
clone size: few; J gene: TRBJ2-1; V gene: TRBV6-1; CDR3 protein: ASKPTSGRVNEQF
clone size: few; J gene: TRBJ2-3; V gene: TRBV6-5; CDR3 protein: ASSYSEGGPTDTQY
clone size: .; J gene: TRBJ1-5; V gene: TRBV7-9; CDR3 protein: ASSYPTGIVH
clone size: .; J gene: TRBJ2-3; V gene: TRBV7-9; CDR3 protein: ASSFDRIQDTQY
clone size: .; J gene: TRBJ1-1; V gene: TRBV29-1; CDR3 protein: SVEGSGAEAF
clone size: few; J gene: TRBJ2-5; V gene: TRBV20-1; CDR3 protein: SARVPLGGGLTGRQETQY
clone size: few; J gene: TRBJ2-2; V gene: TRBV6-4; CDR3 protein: ASSAGTGGSGELF
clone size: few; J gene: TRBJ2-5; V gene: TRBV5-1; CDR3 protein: ASSSGQGGETQY
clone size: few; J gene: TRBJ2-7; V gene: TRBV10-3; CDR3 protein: AISERQGNAYEQY
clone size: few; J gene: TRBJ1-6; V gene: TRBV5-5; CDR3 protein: ASSPTGDDSPLH
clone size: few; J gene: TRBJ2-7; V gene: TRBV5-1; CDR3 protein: ASSLGTDSYEQY
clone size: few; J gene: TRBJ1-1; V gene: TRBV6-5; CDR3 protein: ASSWVGGGEAF
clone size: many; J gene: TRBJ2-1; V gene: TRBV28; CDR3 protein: ASSFRLAGGEQF
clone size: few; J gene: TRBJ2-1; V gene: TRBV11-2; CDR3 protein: ASSLVGDLEQF
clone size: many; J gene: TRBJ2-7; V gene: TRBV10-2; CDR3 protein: ASSVREGFVGGEQY
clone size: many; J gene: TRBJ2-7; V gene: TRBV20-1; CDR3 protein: SASSTLPYEQY
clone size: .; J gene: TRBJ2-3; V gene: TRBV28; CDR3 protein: ASAPGGGTDTQY
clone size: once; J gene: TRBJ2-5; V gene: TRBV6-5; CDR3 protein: ASTPSATLQETQY
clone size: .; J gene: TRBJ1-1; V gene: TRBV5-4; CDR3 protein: ASSFAGFNTEAF
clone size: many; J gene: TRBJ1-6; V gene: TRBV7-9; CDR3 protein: ASSSPGTGDSPLH
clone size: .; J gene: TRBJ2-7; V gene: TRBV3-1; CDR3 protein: ASSQSLAGVYEQY
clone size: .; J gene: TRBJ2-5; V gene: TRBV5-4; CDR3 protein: ASSLFTEETQY
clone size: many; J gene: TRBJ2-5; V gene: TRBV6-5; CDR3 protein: ASSYSRGETQY
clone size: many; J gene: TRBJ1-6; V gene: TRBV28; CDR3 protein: ASSFGKGAPLH
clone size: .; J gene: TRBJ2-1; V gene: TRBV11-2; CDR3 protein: ASSLVATSGMNL
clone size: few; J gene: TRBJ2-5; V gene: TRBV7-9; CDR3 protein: ASSFSGGKTQY
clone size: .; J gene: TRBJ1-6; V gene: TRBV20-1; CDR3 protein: SAPSRETDSPLH
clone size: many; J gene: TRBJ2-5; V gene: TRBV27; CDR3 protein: ASRETQY
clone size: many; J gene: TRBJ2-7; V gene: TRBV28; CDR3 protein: ASWAGAYEQY
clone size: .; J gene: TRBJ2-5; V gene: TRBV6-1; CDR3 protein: ASSEHWQGGETQY
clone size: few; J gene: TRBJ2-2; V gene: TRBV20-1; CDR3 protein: SARGSGGPPGELF
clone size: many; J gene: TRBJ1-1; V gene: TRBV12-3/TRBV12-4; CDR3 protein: ASRGEGTEAF
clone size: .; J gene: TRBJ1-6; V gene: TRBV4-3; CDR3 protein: ASSQDLDRSPLH
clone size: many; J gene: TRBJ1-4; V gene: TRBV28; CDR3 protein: ASSWDRGGEKLF
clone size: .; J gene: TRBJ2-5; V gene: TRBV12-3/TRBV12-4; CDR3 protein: ASAEGGTQY
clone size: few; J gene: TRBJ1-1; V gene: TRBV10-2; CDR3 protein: ATVDRVYEAF
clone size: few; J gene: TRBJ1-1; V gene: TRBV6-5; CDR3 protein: ASSPVDNMNTEAF
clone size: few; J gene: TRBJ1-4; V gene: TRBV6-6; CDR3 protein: ASSQYRDPEKLF
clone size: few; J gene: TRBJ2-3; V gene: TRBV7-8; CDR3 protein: ASSLLWGLQATDTQY
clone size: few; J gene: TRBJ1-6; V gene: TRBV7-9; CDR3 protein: ASSQGGAGDSPLH
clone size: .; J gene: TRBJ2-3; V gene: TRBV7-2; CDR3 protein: ASSLERDDTQY
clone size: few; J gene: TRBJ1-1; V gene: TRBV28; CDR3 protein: ASSLTGRTEAF
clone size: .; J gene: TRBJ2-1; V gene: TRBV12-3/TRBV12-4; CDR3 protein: ASSFLGGGSREQF
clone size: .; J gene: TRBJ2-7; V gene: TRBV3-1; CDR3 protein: ASSQGGTGIYEQY
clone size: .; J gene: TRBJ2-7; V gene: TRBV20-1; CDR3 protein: SARSRATTGLFGEQY
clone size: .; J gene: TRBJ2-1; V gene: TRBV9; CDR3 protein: ASTGQGNEQF
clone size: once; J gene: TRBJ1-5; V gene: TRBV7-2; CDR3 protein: ASSATWQIRQPQH
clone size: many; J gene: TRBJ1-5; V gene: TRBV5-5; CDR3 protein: ASSLKHGQPQH
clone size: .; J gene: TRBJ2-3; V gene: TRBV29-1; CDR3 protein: SLLPGQSTDTQY
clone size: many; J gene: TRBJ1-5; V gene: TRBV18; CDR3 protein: ASSDGNQPQH
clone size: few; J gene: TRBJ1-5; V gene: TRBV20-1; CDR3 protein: SARGGQGSNQPQH